The clone carrying this TCR beta chain turned up a few times. Its antigen is still unknown. This sample was included in a study of blood T cells in healthy people across ages. General study findings and limits: Diversity was higher, and naive CD4+ cells more numerous, in long-lived donors than in aged donors.

It was with a sample-barcoded 5' primer and a J-beta primer mix that a second PCR of about 6 to 12 cycles was run. TCRdb itself ran the 5' RACE reads through MiXCR, one entry per CDR3 protein. The sample includes just under 550,000 distinct CDR3 sequences, about 24% of them seen just once. The CDR3 contains 13 residues. The V gene end was trimmed by 10 bases and the J gene end by 6 bases; junction bases not matched to a gene: 12. Germline V lookup: CDR1 MDHEN, CDR2 SYDVKM. These records were also assigned to another study, of T cells of mothers and their children. That work adds: In this cohort, donors were a few healthy Caucasian mothers plus their six children. The study found slightly higher but non-significant overlap in related versus unrelated mother-child pairs.

The TCR originated in a boy under 18 in good health. The source material was blood. V and J are TRBV28 and TRBJ2-7; 7 positions match TRBD2. The DNA for the CDR3 is TGTGCCACCCGCGGGGCGGGAGTAGCCGAGCAGTACTTC. Its protein product is CATRGAGVAEQYF.